This TCR beta chain came from a study of T cells after yellow fever vaccination. General study results and limits: Re-detected after boosting: most primary clones, 96% of CD4 and 75% to 90% of CD8.

This clonotype was recorded at least ten times. Antigen: not known. A universal primer site and UMIs were added as TCR cDNA was made by 5'RACE template switching. TCRdb fed the 5' RACE reads into MiXCR, producing one record per CDR3 protein. The sample records about 240,000 distinct CDR3 sequences, approximately 3.6% being singletons. The specimen comprised PBMCs, sampled 15 days after the yellow fever booster vaccination. The receptor comes from a man aged 18 to 29 who received the YFV17D yellow fever vaccine.

The CDR3 DNA is TGCGCCAGCAGCTCACAGTATGGCTACACCTTC. The encoded protein is CASSSQYGYTF. The V call is TRBV5-1, the J call TRBJ1-2; D not certain. CDR1 is SGHRS, CDR2 YFSETQ, per germline. The CDR3 extends over 11 amino acids. Trimming took off 3 bases at V and 5 bases at J, with 5 bases between the two ends.